This T cell receptor (beta chain) comes out of a study of T cell clones after liver transplantation. Study findings and constraints: Post-transplant, graft-donor-reactive CD4 TCRbeta sequences in blood dropped significantly in 5 of 8 subjects. Graft donor-reactive T cells possibly entered the graft instead of undergoing deletion.

For this clone: Antigen unknown.

Trimming removed 6 bases from V and 6 bases from J; junction bases left unmatched: 8. Germline CDR1 reads SQVTM; CDR2 reads ANQGSEA. The CDR3 totals 14 residues. Clones were read by immunoSEQ multiplex PCR, and TCRdb kept only the in-frame ones, dropping some. In the table there are about 60,000 clones, 65% to 75% of which are singletons. The J gene is TRBJ2-3, the V gene TRBV29-1; TRBD1 agrees at 11 bases. This clonotype was obtained from a human donor who received a liver transplant. Sequenced here: CD4+ T cells from blood, sampled before liver transplant. This CDR3 reads CSVGDRGMSDTQYF. In DNA form, the CDR3 reads TGCAGCGTAGGGGACAGGGGGATGTCGGATACGCAGTATTTT.